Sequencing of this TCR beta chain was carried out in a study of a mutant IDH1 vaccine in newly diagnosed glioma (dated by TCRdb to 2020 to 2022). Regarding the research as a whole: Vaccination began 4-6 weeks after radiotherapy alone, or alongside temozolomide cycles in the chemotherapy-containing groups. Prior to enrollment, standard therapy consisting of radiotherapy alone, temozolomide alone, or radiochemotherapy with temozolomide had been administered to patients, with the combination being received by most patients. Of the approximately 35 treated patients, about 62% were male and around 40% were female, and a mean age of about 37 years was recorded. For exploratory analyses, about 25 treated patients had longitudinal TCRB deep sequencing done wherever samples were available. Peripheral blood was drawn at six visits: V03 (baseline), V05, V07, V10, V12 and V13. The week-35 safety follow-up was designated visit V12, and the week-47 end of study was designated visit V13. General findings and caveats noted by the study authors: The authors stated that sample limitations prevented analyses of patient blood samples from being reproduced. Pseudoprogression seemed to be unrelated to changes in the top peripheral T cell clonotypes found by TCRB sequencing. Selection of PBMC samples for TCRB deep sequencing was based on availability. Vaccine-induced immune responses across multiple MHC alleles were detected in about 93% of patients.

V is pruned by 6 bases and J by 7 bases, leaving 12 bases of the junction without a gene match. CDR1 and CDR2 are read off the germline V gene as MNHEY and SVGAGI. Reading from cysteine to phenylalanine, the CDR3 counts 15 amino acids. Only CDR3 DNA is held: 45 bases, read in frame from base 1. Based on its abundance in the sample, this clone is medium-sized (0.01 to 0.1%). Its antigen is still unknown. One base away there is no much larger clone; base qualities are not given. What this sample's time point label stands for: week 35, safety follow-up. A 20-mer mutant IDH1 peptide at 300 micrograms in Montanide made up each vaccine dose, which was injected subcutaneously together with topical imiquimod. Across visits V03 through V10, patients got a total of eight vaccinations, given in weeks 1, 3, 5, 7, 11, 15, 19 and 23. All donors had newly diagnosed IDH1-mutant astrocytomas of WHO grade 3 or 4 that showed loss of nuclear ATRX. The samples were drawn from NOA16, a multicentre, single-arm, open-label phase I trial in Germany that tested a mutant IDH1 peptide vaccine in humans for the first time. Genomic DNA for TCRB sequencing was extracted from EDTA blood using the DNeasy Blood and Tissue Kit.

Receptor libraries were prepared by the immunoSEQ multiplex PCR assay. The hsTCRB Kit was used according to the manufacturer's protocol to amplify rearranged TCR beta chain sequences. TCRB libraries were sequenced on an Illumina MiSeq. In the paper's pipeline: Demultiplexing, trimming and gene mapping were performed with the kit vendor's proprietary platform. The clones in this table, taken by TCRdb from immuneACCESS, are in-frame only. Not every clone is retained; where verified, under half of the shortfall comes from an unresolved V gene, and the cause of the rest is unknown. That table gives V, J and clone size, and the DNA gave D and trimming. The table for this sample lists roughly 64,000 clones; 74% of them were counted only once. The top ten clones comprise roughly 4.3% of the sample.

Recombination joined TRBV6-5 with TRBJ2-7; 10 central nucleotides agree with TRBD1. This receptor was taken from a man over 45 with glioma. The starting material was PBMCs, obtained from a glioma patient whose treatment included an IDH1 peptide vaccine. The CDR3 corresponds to CASRGDRGREREQYF. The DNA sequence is TGTGCCAGCAGAGGTGACAGGGGGCGGGAAAGAGAGCAGTACTTC.